This T cell receptor (beta chain) was recovered during a study of blood T cell repertoires in COVID-19. Turning to the study itself: COVID-19 samples collected from the United States, Italy and Spain covered acute and convalescent phases. T cells, B-cell-depleted T cells, or PBMCs supplied cDNA or gDNA.

CDR1 and CDR2 (germline): SGHNT, YYREEE (reference sequence). The CDR3 is 18 residues long. V lost 4 bases to trimming and J lost 0 bases; unmatched junction nucleotides: 14. Original analysis: Amplification with reference gene primers provided the estimates of nucleated cell counts. Data came from immunoSEQ multiplex PCR; TCRdb stores just in-frame clones and leaves some out. V, J and clone size were drawn from that table, and D and trimming were deduced from the DNA. The table shows tens of thousands of clones, with 75% to 85% occurring only once. Input material: peripheral blood. The chain joins TRBV5-4 to TRBJ2-7, with 9 positions matching TRBD2. The sequence came from a human donor in a cohort sampled during active COVID-19. CDR3 DNA sequence: TGTGCCAGCAGCCCCGGCATCCCCCGCGGGAGGGGCTCCTACGAGCAGTACTTC. Translating it yields CASSPGIPRGRGSYEQYF.